The 7 T cell receptor beta chains in this list originate from one sample, sequenced in a study of cytomegalovirus exposure and HLA in healthy donors. Primers: 60 Vbeta forward and 13 Jbeta reverse. Sequencing was performed with immunoSEQ multiplex PCR; in TCRdb, only in-frame clones are kept and a portion is missing. The table lists approximately 110,000 clones, under 85% of them singletons. The sequenced sample consisted of PBMCs. The receptors here all came from a woman aged 40 to 50 in good health and CMV-seropositive.

The gene calls are TRBV29-1 and TRBJ2-5; TRBD1 matches at 8 bases. V was pared by 1 base and J by 2 bases, with 6 bases of the junction left unmatched. From germline, CDR1 is SQVTM and CDR2 ANQGSEA. CDR3 length: 15 amino acids. CDR3 sequence: CSVEVVRGPQETQYF. DNA of the CDR3: TGCAGCGTTGAAGTGGTCAGGGGGCCTCAAGAGACCCAGTACTTC.

A remark on this clone: The junction departs from the called germline gene at one end, perhaps through a read error. The J gene is TRBJ2-5, the V gene TRBV7-9; 11 nucleotides line up with TRBD1. Germline values: CDR1 SEHNR, CDR2 FQNEAQ (reference sequence). CDR3 length: 16 residues. CDR3 in amino acids: CSSSPWGGTGGETQYF. The CDR3 nucleotides are TGTTCCAGCAGCCCATGGGGCGGGACAGGGGGAGAGACCCAGTACTTC. Based on the CDR3 plus reference TRBV7-9 and TRBJ2-5, the full variable domain is DTGVSQNPRHKITKRGQNVTFRCDPISEHNRLYWYRQTLGQGPEFLTYFQNEAQLEKSRLLSDRFSAERPKGSFSTLEIQRTEQGDSAMYLCSSSPWGGTGGETQYFGPGTRLLVL.

This chain connects TRBV10-3 to TRBJ1-2; the D is unclear. This CDR3 is built from 13 residues. V was trimmed by 4 bases and J by 3 bases, leaving 9 bases between them. Per the germline V gene, CDR1 is ENHRY and CDR2 is SYGVKD. CDR3 loop: CAISGRSDYGYTF. CDR3 coding DNA: TGTGCCATCAGTGGTAGATCGGACTATGGCTACACCTTC.

This chain links TRBV19 with TRBJ2-7; 7 positions agree with TRBD2. J gave up 0 bases and V 5 bases, and 13 bases lay outside the gene matches. CDR3 length equals 17 residues. CDR1 is LNHDA, CDR2 SQIVND, per germline (reference sequence). Written as DNA, the CDR3 is TGTGCCAGTAGTCCCCCAGGGAGGGTACGGAGCTCCTACGAGCAGTACTTC. This codes for CASSPPGRVRSSYEQYF.

The chain has TRBV4-1 and TRBJ1-2, with 11 bases that match TRBD1. The CDR3 totals 14 residues. V lost 4 bases, J lost 4 bases, and 2 bases stayed unmatched. Per germline, CDR1 MGHRA and CDR2 YSYEKL. CDR3 coding DNA: TGCGCCAGCAGCCTCGGACAGGGGGCCTATGGCTACACCTTC. It codes for CASSLGQGAYGYTF.

The chain combines TRBV5-5 with TRBJ1-3; D perhaps matches TRBD1 (5 bases). CDR3 size: 15 residues. Germline-derived CDR1 and CDR2 are SGHKS and YYEKEE (reference sequence). With 4 bases removed from V and 0 bases from J, the gap between germline ends came to 11 bases. The CDR3 is CASSRTQTSGNTIYF. DNA for the CDR3: TGTGCCAGCAGCCGGACACAGACCTCTGGAAACACCATATATTTT. The full variable domain, its missing parts supplied by reference TRBV5-5 and TRBJ1-3, is DAGVTQSPTHLIKTRGQQVTLRCSPISGHKSVSWYQQVLGQGPQFIFQYYEKEERGRGNFPDRFSARQFPNYSSELNVNALLLGDSALYLCASSRTQTSGNTIYFGEGSWLTVV.

V gene TRBV1 combines with J gene TRBJ2-7; TRBD2, the table's D call, lacks a check against the DNA. TRBV1 counts as a pseudogene. The CDR3 runs to 18 residues. Written as DNA, the CDR3 is TGCACCAGCAGCCAAGATACCCAGGGTGGGCGGGAGAGTTACGAGCAGTACTTC. Its translation: CTSSQDTQGGRESYEQYF.